This TCR beta chain derives from a study of OX40 agonist ivuxolimab in advanced cancers. Study-level results: Researchers did not establish what antigens the expanded peripheral T cells target.

Profiling relied on immunoSEQ multiplex PCR, and the TCRdb table lists in-frame clones only, not all of them. The sample shows some 150,000 clones, 90% to 95% of them seen only once. V lost 4 bases and J lost 5, with 15 bases in between. The CDR3 covers 15 residues. CDR1 is SGHTA and CDR2 is FQGNSA in the germline V gene. In regard to this clone: Its antigen is currently unknown.

The sample consisted of CD4+ or CD8+ T cells sorted from blood, taken in a trial of the OX40 agonist ivuxolimab. This TCR came from an adult with an advanced solid tumor such as melanoma, head and neck, liver or kidney cancer. The chain has TRBV7-2 and TRBJ1-3; D is uncertain. The CDR3 nucleotides are TGTGCCAGCAGCTCAGCGGGGTATTCGAGAAACACCATATATTTT. Its protein is CASSSAGYSRNTIYF.